One T cell receptor (beta chain) is described in this entry. TCRdb's copy holds only in-frame clones and misses some; the assay was immunoSEQ multiplex PCR. In the table there are tens of thousands of clones, 94% of which are singletons. The sample originates from a study of technical replicates of blood from a handful of donors. V dropped 5 bases and J dropped 0 bases, with 14 bases sitting between them. CDR3 length: 16 residues. CDR1 SEHNR and CDR2 FQNEAQ come from the germline V gene (reference sequence). This clonotype was sampled from a human donor in good health. Sequencing input: T cells isolated from PBMCs. V usage is TRBV7-9 and J usage is TRBJ2-1, with D perhaps TRBD2 (5 bases). The CDR3 here is CASSPFGESSYNEQFF. The DNA of the CDR3 is TGTGCCAGCAGCCCTTTCGGGGAGAGCTCCTACAATGAGCAGTTCTTC.